This T cell receptor (beta chain) was obtained from a study of blood T cell repertoires in COVID-19. At the level of the study: Sample material is recorded as cDNA or gDNA derived from T cells, B-cell-depleted T cells, or PBMCs.

The protocol was immunoSEQ multiplex PCR, while the TCRdb copy is restricted to in-frame clones and leaves out a portion. The table has 300,000 or so clones, just over 85% seen once; the top ten hold about 4%. CDR1 is SGHAT and CDR2 is FQNNGV in the germline V gene. V gave up 5 bases and J gave up 5 bases; unmatched junction bases: 10. There are 16 residues in the CDR3. Living in about two dozen US areas, the participants were between roughly 18 and 95 years of age. Membership in each cohort depended on participant-reported clinical history. V and J are TRBV11-2 and TRBJ2-7, with 12 positions matching TRBD1. This TCR was recovered from a woman between 35 and 50 years old with acute COVID-19. Sequencing used PBMCs or T cells enriched from blood (not recorded which). The CDR3 protein is CASSLGDRGRQNEQYF. CDR3 nucleotides: TGTGCCAGCAGCCTAGGGGACAGGGGGCGCCAGAACGAGCAGTACTTC.